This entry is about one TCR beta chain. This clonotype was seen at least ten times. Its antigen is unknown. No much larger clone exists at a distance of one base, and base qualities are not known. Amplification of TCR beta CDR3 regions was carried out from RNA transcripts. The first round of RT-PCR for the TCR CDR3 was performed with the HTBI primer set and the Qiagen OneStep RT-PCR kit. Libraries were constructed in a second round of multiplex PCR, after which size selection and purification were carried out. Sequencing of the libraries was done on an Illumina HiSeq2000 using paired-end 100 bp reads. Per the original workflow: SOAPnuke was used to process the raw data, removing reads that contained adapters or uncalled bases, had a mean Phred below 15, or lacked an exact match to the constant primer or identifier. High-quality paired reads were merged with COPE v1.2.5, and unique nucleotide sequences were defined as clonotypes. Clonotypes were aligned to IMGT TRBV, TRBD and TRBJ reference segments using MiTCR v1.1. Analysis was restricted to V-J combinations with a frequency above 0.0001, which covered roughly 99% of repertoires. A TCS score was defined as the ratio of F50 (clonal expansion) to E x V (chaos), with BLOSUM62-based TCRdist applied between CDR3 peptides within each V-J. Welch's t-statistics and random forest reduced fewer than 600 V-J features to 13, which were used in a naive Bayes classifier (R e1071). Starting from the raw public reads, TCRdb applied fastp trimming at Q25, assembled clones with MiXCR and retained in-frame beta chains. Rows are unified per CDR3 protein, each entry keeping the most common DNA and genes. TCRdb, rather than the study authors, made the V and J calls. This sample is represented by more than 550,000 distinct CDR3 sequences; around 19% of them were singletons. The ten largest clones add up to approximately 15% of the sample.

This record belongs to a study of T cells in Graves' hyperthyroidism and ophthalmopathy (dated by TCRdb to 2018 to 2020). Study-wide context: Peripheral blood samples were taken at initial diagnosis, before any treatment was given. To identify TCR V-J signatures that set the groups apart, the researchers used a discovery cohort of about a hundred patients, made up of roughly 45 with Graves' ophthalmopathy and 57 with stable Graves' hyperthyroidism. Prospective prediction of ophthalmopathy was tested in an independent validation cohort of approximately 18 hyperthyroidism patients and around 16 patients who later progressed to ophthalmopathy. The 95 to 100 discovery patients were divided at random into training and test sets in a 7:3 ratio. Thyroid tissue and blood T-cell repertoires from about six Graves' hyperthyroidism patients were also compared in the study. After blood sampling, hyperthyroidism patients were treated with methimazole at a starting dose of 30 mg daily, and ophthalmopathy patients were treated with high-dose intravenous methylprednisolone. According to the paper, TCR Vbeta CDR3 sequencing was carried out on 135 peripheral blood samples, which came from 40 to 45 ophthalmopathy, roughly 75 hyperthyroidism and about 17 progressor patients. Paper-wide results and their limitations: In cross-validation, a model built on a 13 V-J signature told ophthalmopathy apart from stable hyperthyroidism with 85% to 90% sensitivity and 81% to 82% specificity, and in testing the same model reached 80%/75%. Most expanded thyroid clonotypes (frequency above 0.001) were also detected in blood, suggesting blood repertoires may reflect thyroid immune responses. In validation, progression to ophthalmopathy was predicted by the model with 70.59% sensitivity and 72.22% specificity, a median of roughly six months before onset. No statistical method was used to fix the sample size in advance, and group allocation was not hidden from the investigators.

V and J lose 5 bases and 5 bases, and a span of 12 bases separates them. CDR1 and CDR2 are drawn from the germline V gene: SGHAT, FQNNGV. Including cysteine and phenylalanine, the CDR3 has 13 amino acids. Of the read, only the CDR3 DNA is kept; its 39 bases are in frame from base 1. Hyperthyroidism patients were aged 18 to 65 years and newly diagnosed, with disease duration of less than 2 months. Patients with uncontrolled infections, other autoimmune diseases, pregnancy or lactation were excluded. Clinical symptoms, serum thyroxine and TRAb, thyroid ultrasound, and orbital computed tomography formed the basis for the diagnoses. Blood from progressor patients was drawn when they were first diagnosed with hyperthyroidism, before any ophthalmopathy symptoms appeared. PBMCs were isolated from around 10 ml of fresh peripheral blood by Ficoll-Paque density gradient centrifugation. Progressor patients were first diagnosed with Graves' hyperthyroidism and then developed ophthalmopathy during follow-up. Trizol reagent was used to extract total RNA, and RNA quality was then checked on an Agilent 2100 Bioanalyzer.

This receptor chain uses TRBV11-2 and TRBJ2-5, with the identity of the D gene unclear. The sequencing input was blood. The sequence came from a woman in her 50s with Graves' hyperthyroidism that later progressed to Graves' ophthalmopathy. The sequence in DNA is TGTGCCAGCAGCGGTAGCTATCCGGAGACCCAGTACTTC. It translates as CASSGSYPETQYF.